This T cell receptor (beta chain) appears in the sequencing data of a study of control samples from healthy donors and cancer patients. The CDR3 contains 13 residues. CDR1 MNHEY and CDR2 SVGAGI come from the germline V gene. Trimming cost V 10 bases and J 1 base, with 13 bases left between them. Some clones are missing from TCRdb's copy, which holds only in-frame ones; the method was immunoSEQ multiplex PCR. The repertoire includes 150,000 to 200,000 clones, over 85% of them detected once, and just over 1.4% sits in the top ten. The origin of this receptor is a man aged 25-40 years in good health. Specimen: blood. J is TRBJ1-1 and V is TRBV6-5; maybe TRBD1 (5 bases). As DNA, the CDR3 is TGTGCCACTATGACAGTAGAGAACACTGAAGCTTTCTTT. The encoded protein is CATMTVENTEAFF.